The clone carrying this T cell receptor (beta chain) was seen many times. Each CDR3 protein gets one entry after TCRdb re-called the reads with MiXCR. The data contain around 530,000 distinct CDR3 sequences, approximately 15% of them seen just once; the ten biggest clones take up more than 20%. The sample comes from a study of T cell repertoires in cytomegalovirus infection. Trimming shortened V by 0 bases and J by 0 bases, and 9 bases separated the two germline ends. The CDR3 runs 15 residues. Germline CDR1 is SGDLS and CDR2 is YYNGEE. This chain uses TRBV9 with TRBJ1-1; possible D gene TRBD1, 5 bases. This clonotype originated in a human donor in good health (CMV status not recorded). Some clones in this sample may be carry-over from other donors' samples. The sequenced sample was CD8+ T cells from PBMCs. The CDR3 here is CASSVGGRVNTEAFF. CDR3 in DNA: TGTGCCAGCAGCGTAGGGGGACGGGTGAACACTGAAGCTTTCTTT.